These T cell receptor beta chains were read from a single sample in a study of blood T cell repertoires in COVID-19. Sequencing was performed with immunoSEQ multiplex PCR; in TCRdb, only in-frame clones are kept and a portion is missing. The sample includes approximately 300,000 clones, 75% to 90% of them seen just once. The sample consisted of peripheral blood. The receptors derive from a woman in her fifties or sixties who had recovered from COVID-19. CDR3s include the opening cysteine and the closing phenylalanine or tryptophan. The D gene is left open where the match is weak.

.	TRBV5-4	TRBJ1-2	CAVGQYQTNYGYTF	TGTGCCGTCGGACAATACCAGACTAACTATGGCTACACCTTC
.	TRBV5-4	TRBJ2-5	CASTGGSSGRETQYF	TGTGCCAGCACCGGAGGTAGTAGCGGTAGGGAGACCCAGTACTTC
.	TRBV10-3	TRBJ2-1	CAISPAVGEGGERNEQFF	TGTGCCATCTCTCCGGCCGTTGGGGAAGGGGGGGAGCGGAATGAGCAGTTCTTC
TRBD1	TRBV19	TRBJ1-2	CASSKRQLGAGGYYGYTF	TGTGCCAGTAGTAAACGACAATTGGGCGCAGGGGGCTACTATGGCTACACCTTC
TRBD1	TRBV28	TRBJ1-2	CASSLSGQGSNYGYTF	TGTGCCAGCAGTTTATCGGGACAGGGTTCTAACTATGGCTACACCTTC
.	TRBV19	TRBJ1-1	CASRQGAGAEAFF	TGTGCCAGTAGACAGGGCGCCGGAGCTGAAGCTTTCTTT
TRBD2	TRBV15	TRBJ2-4	CATSRDRGLALHLAKNIQYF	TGTGCCACCAGCAGAGATAGGGGACTAGCACTCCATCTAGCCAAAAACATTCAGTACTTC
.	TRBV4-2	TRBJ2-7	CASSLGQFSYEQYF	TGTGCCAGCAGCCTAGGACAGTTCTCCTACGAGCAGTACTTC
.	TRBV9	TRBJ2-2	CASSPRENTGELFF	TGTGCCAGCAGCCCCCGGGAGAACACCGGGGAGCTGTTTTTT
.	TRBV4-3	TRBJ1-2	CASSQDVQGLSGYTF	TGCGCCAGCAGCCAAGATGTGCAGGGACTTAGTGGCTACACCTTC
TRBD1	TRBV9	TRBJ1-2	CASSADPGTGVGYTF	TGTGCCAGCAGCGCCGACCCCGGGACAGGGGTTGGCTACACCTTC
.	TRBV7-9	TRBJ2-1	CASSYLQGGSNEQFF	TGTGCCAGCAGCTACCTCCAGGGTGGTAGCAATGAGCAGTTCTTC